This is a list of T cell receptor beta chains from one sample in a study of CD8+CD57+ T cells in acquired aplastic anemia. TCRdb used MiXCR to reprocess the reads, holding one entry per CDR3 protein. This table holds about 160,000 distinct CDR3 sequences, 40% to 60% found once. The sample consisted of sorted CD4+, CD8+, or CD8+CD57+ T cells (not recorded which) from PBMCs. Receptors originate from a human donor with aplastic anemia. CDR3s include the opening cysteine and the closing phenylalanine or tryptophan. D genes are given only for firm matches. The listing skips clone size in some rows; elsewhere it reads once, few, many or a size class.

J | size | D | V | CDR3 | DNA
TRBJ1-4 | many | - | TRBV25-1 | CASSELDGNEKLFF | TGTGCCAGCAGTGAATTGGACGGGAATGAAAAACTGTTTTTT
TRBJ2-7 | - | TRBD2 | TRBV20-1 | CSAGTSGQYEQYF | TGCAGTGCCGGGACTAGCGGACAGTACGAGCAGTACTTC
TRBJ1-2 | many | - | TRBV5-5 | CASSLDSLPPYGYTF | TGTGCCAGCAGCTTGGACTCCTTACCACCCTATGGCTACACCTTC
TRBJ2-7 | - | - | TRBV9 | CASSPKADYSYEQYF | TGTGCCAGCAGCCCAAAGGCAGACTACTCCTACGAGCAGTACTTC
TRBJ2-3 | - | TRBD2 | TRBV12-3/TRBV12-4 | CASSSGLAGGSTDTQYF | TGTGCCAGCAGTTCTGGACTAGCGGGAGGGAGCACAGATACGCAGTATTTT
TRBJ1-6 | - | - | TRBV5-4 | CASSLRRQGNSPLHF | TGTGCCAGCAGCTTAAGGCGCCAGGGGAATTCACCCCTCCACTTT
TRBJ1-6 | few | TRBD1 | TRBV19 | CASSLDRGSSPLHF | TGTGCCAGTAGTCTCGACAGGGGCAGTTCACCCCTCCACTTT
TRBJ1-1 | many | - | TRBV10-2 | CASSEAQVRTEAFF | TGCGCCAGCAGTGAGGCCCAAGTGAGAACTGAAGCTTTCTTT
TRBJ1-2 | many | TRBD1 | TRBV6-1 | CASSLTPGQRALGYTF | TGTGCCAGCAGTCTTACACCGGGACAGAGGGCCCTTGGCTACACCTTC
TRBJ2-1 | - | TRBD2 | TRBV15 | CATELAIGVNEQFF | TGTGCCACCGAACTAGCGATCGGGGTCAATGAGCAGTTCTTC
TRBJ1-1 | - | TRBD1 | TRBV25-1 | CASSASTGLTEAFF | TGTGCCAGCAGTGCCTCGACAGGGCTCACTGAAGCTTTCTTT
TRBJ2-3 | - | - | TRBV5-6 | CASSFAPRPSTDTQYF | TGTGCCAGCAGCTTCGCCCCCCGGCCCTCCACAGATACGCAGTATTTT
TRBJ2-1 | many | TRBD2 | TRBV11-1 | CASSLRGPGLAGGPSHEQFF | TGTGCCAGCAGCTTACGGGGGCCGGGACTAGCGGGAGGGCCCTCCCATGAGCAGTTCTTC
TRBJ2-1 | many | - | TRBV19 | CASSPLYTGYNEQFF | TGTGCCAGTAGTCCTCTGTACACAGGCTACAATGAGCAGTTCTTC